What follows are 14 T cell receptor beta chains derived from one specimen sequenced in a study of blood T cell repertoires in COVID-19. The assay was immunoSEQ multiplex PCR, and TCRdb's table has in-frame clones only and misses some. The sample contains approximately 220,000 clones, 80% to 90% of which appear only once. The sequencing sample was made of peripheral blood. All receptors derive from a woman in her sixties who had recovered from COVID-19.

The chain employs TRBV9 and TRBJ1-1; TRBD1 matches 7 bases. With 0 bases clipped from V and 6 bases from J, the junction kept 8 bases outside the gene matches. There are 15 residues in the CDR3. The germline V gene encodes CDR1 SGDLS and CDR2 YYNGEE. This CDR3 reads CASSVGYRGNPEAFF. The CDR3 coding sequence is TGTGCCAGCAGCGTAGGTTACAGGGGAAACCCTGAAGCTTTCTTT.

This clone was observed a single time. This chain uses TRBV19 with TRBJ2-7; TRBD2 is a possible D gene (5 bases). The CDR3 has 14 residues. V lost 5 bases, J lost 4 bases, and 15 bases lay in between. Looked up from germline, CDR1 is LNHDA and CDR2 is SQIVND (reference sequence). The CDR3 here is CASSLGLDAYEQYF. The CDR3 DNA is TGTGCCAGTAGTCTAGGACTCGACGCGTACGAGCAGTACTTC.

This clone was recorded only once. The chain employs TRBV5-1 and TRBJ2-3, with 10 bases that match TRBD1. Germline lookup yields CDR1 SGHRS and CDR2 YFSETQ. The CDR3 is 13 amino acids. Unmatched junction bases numbered 3, after V lost 5 bases and J lost 6 bases. CDR3 DNA sequence: TGCGCCAGCAGGACAGGGGGCAGGGATACGCAGTATTTT. Its protein is CASRTGGRDTQYF.

This sequence joins TRBV13 and TRBJ2-7, with 11 bases fitting TRBD1. CDR3 length: 14 amino acids. V was pared by 5 bases and J by 4 bases, with 4 bases of the junction left unmatched. In germline, CDR1 is PRHDT, CDR2 FYEKMQ (reference sequence). The CDR3 region has the DNA TGTGCCAGCAGCCCGGGACAGGGGGGGTACGAGCAGTACTTC. Translation: CASSPGQGGYEQYF.

The chain uses TRBV9 and TRBJ1-3, with D perhaps TRBD1 (5 bases). Trimming removed 3 bases at V and 0 bases at J, with 16 bases between. The V gene's germline CDR1 is SGDLS and CDR2 YYNGEE. The CDR3 runs 17 residues. CDR3: CASSAGGAESSGNTIYF. The CDR3 DNA reads TGTGCCAGCAGCGCCGGGGGTGCGGAGAGCTCTGGAAACACCATATATTTT.

This chain joins TRBV2 and TRBJ2-5; 7 bases line up with TRBD1. J lost 4 bases, V lost 4 bases, and 0 bases had no gene match. Germline CDR1 is SNHLY and CDR2 is FYNNEI. The CDR3 runs 12 residues. The CDR3 DNA follows: TGTGCCAGCAGTGGACAGGGAGAGACCCAGTACTTC. Protein sequence: CASSGQGETQYF.

This chain joins TRBV10-3 and TRBJ2-2, with TRBD1 matching 9 bases. CDR1 is ENHRY, CDR2 SYGVKD, per germline. The CDR3 runs to 16 residues. V dropped 11 bases and J dropped 5; count of bases not matched to a gene: 15. The CDR3 DNA is TGTGCCGCCCAAGCGAGGGACAGGGATGGTACCGGGGAGCTGTTTTTT. This translates into CAAQARDRDGTGELFF.

The V call is TRBV7-9, the J call TRBJ1-6, with a possible D match to TRBD1 (6 bases). The CDR3 is 16 amino acids. Germline values: CDR1 SEHNR, CDR2 FQNEAQ (reference sequence). V lost 1 base, J lost 9 bases, and 16 bases lay in between. CDR3 nucleotide sequence: TGTGCCAGCAGCTTAGTTGGCAGGGGTTTGAGTTCACCCCTCCACTTT. It specifies CASSLVGRGLSSPLHF.

The chain employs TRBV9 and TRBJ2-1; a possible D gene is TRBD1 (6 bases). The germline V gene encodes CDR1 SGDLS and CDR2 YYNGEE. V lost 0 bases and J lost 9, with 16 bases in between. The CDR3 length is 15 residues. CDR3 DNA: TGTGCCAGCAGCGTAGGTCCGGAAGGGGGTGGTGAGCAGTTCTTC. It encodes CASSVGPEGGGEQFF.

This chain links TRBV5-1 with TRBJ1-5, with TRBD1 matching over 7 bases. The CDR3 extends over 16 amino acids. Trimming took 0 bases from V and 1 from J; bases not matched to a gene: 4. Germline V gene lookup returns CDR1 SGHRS and CDR2 YFSETQ. The CDR3 is CASSLAPGGSNQPQHF. The CDR3 bases are TGCGCCAGCAGCTTGGCCCCAGGGGGGAGCAATCAGCCCCAGCATTTT.

V usage is TRBV6-5 and J usage is TRBJ1-2; D might be TRBD1 (5 bases). Germline CDR1 is MNHEY and CDR2 is SVGAGI. CDR3 size: 11 residues. Trimming removed 11 bases from V and 4 bases from J, with 11 bases in between. CDR3 coding DNA: TGTGCCGCGTGGACAAGCTATGGCTACACCTTC. Its protein product is CAAWTSYGYTF.

V and J are TRBV9 and TRBJ1-6; 9 positions agree with TRBD1. From germline, CDR1 is SGDLS and CDR2 YYNGEE. This CDR3 has 15 amino acids. V dropped 3 bases and J dropped 10; count of bases not matched to a gene: 8. The CDR3 DNA reads as TGTGCCAGCAGCGGGGAAGGGACAGGGCAATCACCCCTCCACTTT. This sequence encodes CASSGEGTGQSPLHF.

The genes are TRBV4-3 and TRBJ2-2; D might be TRBD1 (5 bases). V shed 4 bases and J shed 0 bases, with 12 bases lying between them. The CDR3 runs 16 residues. Germline V CDR1 and CDR2: LGHNA, YSLEER. CDR3 nucleotide sequence: TGCGCCAGCAGCCGTGGGGCAGCCTCGAACACCGGGGAGCTGTTTTTT. Translation gives CASSRGAASNTGELFF.

V is TRBV30 and J is TRBJ1-2; 8 bases agree with TRBD1. This CDR3 is built from 14 residues. V shed 1 base, J shed 5 bases, and the junction held 6 bases outside the gene matches. In germline, CDR1 is GTSNPN, CDR2 SVGIG (reference sequence). DNA for the CDR3: TGTGCCTGGAGTGACCCCGGGACAGGTTATGGCTACACCTTC. Amino acids: CAWSDPGTGYGYTF. The whole variable domain, remainder taken from reference TRBV30 and TRBJ1-2, is SQTIHQWPATLVQPVGSPLSLECTVEGTSNPNLYWYRQAAGRGLQLLFYSVGIGQISSEVPQNLSASRPQDRQFILSSKKLLLSDSGFYLCAWSDPGTGYGYTFGSGTRLTVV.